Reported below is one T cell receptor (beta chain). This clonotype was detected only a few times. The antigen it binds to is not known. Base qualities are not recorded, but no much larger clone differs from it by a single base. Ficoll-Paque density gradient centrifugation was used to isolate PBMCs. Sequenced on an Illumina NovaSeq 6000. TCRalpha and TCRbeta cDNA libraries were built by 5'RACE with constant-segment primers, adding sample barcodes and unique molecular identifiers. RNA was extracted from every sample with Trizol reagent. The libraries were amplified in two PCR steps, and the second step added a second sample barcode and Illumina TruSeq adapters. The libraries were sequenced on an Illumina NovaSeq using 2 x 150 bp paired-end reads. The original pipeline was this. Demultiplexing of reads and collapsing into UMI-guided consensus sequences were performed with migec v1.2.7. Using mixcr v2.1.11, the UMI consensuses were aligned to TRA and TRB V and J templates and assembled into clonotypes. Clonotypes were classified as expanded or contracted when called significant by both edgeR and NoisET, with noise models trained on biological replicates. edgeR calls used a false discovery rate-adjusted p below 0.01 and a log2 fold-change threshold of 1. PCA with hierarchical clustering of max-normalized trajectories of the 1000 most abundant clonotypes was used as exploratory dynamics analysis. Separately sequenced CD4+ and CD8+ repertoires were used to assign a CD4 or CD8 phenotype to each responding clone. TCRdb itself trimmed the public reads at Q25 with fastp, ran MiXCR and retained productive beta chains. One record per CDR3 amino acid sequence lists the most common genes and DNA. These V and J calls are TCRdb output, not the study's own analysis. Here the sample has about 250,000 distinct CDR3 sequences; 15% occur a single time. 2.1% of the sample belongs to the ten largest clones.

These data originate in a study of T-cell memory formation after mild COVID-19 (dated by TCRdb to the early 2020s). The study in broad terms: TCR sequence clusters from the two donors were largely donor specific. In two donors, T-cell clones that expanded and contracted after mild COVID-19 were tracked by sequencing TCRalpha and TCRbeta repertoires over time. Two young, previously healthy adult volunteers, one female and one male, were included in the cohort.

From cysteine to phenylalanine, the CDR3 is 13 amino acids long. Just the 39-base CDR3 DNA is kept, in frame starting at base 1. The germline V gene (reference sequence) specifies LGHDT as CDR1 and YNNKEL as CDR2. Trimmed from V: 3 bases; trimmed from J: 5 bases; junction bases lacking a gene match: 3. Paper-wide results and their limitations: Some responding clones were detected in pre-infection memory, suggesting pre-existing cross-reactive memory T cells joined the SARS-CoV-2 response. Only a couple of mild cases were covered by the study, and larger cohorts that include severe cases with pre-infection samples were considered necessary. Clones contracting from day 15 to 85 had balanced CD4/CD8 phenotypes, while a second wave expanding from day 15 to 37 was biased towards CD4+. SARS-CoV-2 specificity of the second-wave clones peaking on day 37 was not confirmed. Contracting CD4+ clones turned up mainly in the CM and EM memory subsets, whereas EMRA was where CD8+ clones were enriched.

The chain is made from TRBV3-1 and TRBJ2-5, with 7 central nucleotides matching TRBD2. The TCR was taken from an adult woman who had mild COVID-19 (a few samples of this study predate the infection). The sample titles of this study are shuffled in the database, so cell type and time point are left out; the donor was told from shared clones. The sequenced sample consisted of PBMCs or a T cell subset sorted from them (not recorded which). The DNA reads TGTGCCAGCAGCCAGGGAGGGGCGGAGACCCAGTACTTC. Translated, this gives CASSQGGAETQYF.